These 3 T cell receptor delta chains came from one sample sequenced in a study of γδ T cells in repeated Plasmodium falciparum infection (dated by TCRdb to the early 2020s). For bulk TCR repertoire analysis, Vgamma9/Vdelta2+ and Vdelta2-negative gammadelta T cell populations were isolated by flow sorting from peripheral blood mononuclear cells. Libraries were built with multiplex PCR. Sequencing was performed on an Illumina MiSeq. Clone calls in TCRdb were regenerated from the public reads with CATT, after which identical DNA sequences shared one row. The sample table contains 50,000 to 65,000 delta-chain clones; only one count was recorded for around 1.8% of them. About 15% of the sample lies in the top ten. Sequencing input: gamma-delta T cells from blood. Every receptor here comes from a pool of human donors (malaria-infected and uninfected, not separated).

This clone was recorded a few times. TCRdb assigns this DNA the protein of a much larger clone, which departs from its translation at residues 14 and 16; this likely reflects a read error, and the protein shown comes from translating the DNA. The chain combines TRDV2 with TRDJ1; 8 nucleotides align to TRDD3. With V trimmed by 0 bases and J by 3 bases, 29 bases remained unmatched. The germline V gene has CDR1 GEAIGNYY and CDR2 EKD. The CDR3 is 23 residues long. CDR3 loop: CACDTVQNLGVLGGTQEPDKLIF. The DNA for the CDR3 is TGTGCCTGTGACACCGTCCAAAATTTAGGAGTACTGGGGGGTACGCAGGAACCCGATAAACTCATCTTT.

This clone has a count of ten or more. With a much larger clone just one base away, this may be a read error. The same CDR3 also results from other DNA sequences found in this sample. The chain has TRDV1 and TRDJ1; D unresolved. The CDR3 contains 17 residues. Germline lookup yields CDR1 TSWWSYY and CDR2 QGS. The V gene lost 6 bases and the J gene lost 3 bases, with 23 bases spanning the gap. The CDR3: CALGTEGSLRFADKLIF. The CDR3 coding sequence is TGTGCTCTTGGAACGGAGGGTTCCCTGAGATTCGCCGATAAACTCATCTTT.

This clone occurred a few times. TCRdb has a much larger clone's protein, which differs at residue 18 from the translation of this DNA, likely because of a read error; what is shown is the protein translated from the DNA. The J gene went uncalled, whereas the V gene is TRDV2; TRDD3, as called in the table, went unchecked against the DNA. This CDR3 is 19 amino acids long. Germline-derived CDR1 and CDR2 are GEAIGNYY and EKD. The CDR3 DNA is TGTGCCTGTGACACCCTCGGTGGGGGATACGCGGAAAGGACCGATAAACTCACCTTT. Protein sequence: CACDTLGGGYAERTDKLTF.